The rows below give T cell receptor beta chains drawn from one sample of a study of cytomegalovirus exposure and HLA in healthy donors. TCRdb's table, derived via immunoSEQ multiplex PCR, lists solely in-frame clones and lacks some. The sample lists some 130,000 clones, about two thirds occurring once. The source material was PBMCs. The receptors derive from a man aged 45-65 years in good health and CMV-seropositive. Each CDR3 is given without its conserved first and last residue. Each record gives: V gene, J gene, D gene, CDR3 protein. D genes are given only for firm matches.

v_gene: TRBV6-5; j_gene: TRBJ2-1; d_gene: NA; CDR3aa: ASTLGGGPYNEQF
v_gene: TRBV29-1; j_gene: TRBJ2-1; d_gene: TRBD2; CDR3aa: SATTSGRAINEQF
v_gene: TRBV9; j_gene: TRBJ1-2; d_gene: NA; CDR3aa: ASNKGGQPYGYT
v_gene: TRBV5-1; j_gene: TRBJ2-1; d_gene: NA; CDR3aa: ASSFLQGQKNEQF
v_gene: TRBV2; j_gene: TRBJ1-5; d_gene: TRBD1; CDR3aa: ASSGGTGVNQPQH
v_gene: TRBV6-4; j_gene: TRBJ2-1; d_gene: NA; CDR3aa: ASSDRDYNEQF
v_gene: TRBV27; j_gene: TRBJ1-1; d_gene: TRBD1; CDR3aa: ASTKNLGTGDTEAF
v_gene: TRBV7-2; j_gene: TRBJ1-2; d_gene: NA; CDR3aa: ASSSQGMGYGYT
v_gene: TRBV25-1; j_gene: TRBJ1-2; d_gene: NA; CDR3aa: ASSAWTAAGYT
v_gene: TRBV5-4; j_gene: TRBJ2-5; d_gene: TRBD1; CDR3aa: ASSLGGQGPKETQY
v_gene: TRBV27; j_gene: TRBJ2-2; d_gene: TRBD1; CDR3aa: ASSLSPLRTGAGELF
v_gene: TRBV5-6; j_gene: TRBJ2-2; d_gene: NA; CDR3aa: ASSLRAGRTGELF
v_gene: TRBV15; j_gene: TRBJ2-7; d_gene: NA; CDR3aa: ATSRVSGASYEQY
v_gene: TRBV7-8; j_gene: TRBJ2-1; d_gene: NA; CDR3aa: ASSEDSYYNEQF
v_gene: TRBV19; j_gene: TRBJ1-1; d_gene: NA; CDR3aa: ASSLRQATEAF
v_gene: TRBV7-9; j_gene: TRBJ2-7; d_gene: TRBD1; CDR3aa: ASSSRTGSSYEQY
v_gene: TRBV5-1; j_gene: TRBJ2-7; d_gene: TRBD1; CDR3aa: ASSSGQGLGEQY
v_gene: TRBV2; j_gene: TRBJ2-1; d_gene: TRBD2; CDR3aa: ASSGGGSGSF
v_gene: TRBV2; j_gene: TRBJ1-1; d_gene: NA; CDR3aa: ASSEGTANTEAF
v_gene: TRBV27; j_gene: TRBJ1-1; d_gene: NA; CDR3aa: ASRQDRRGTEAF
v_gene: TRBV7-9; j_gene: TRBJ1-1; d_gene: NA; CDR3aa: ATDLWNRGNTEAF
v_gene: TRBV5-1; j_gene: TRBJ2-5; d_gene: TRBD2; CDR3aa: ASSFTGGRGETQY